This TCR beta chain was documented in a study of PD-1 blockade in classical Hodgkin lymphoma. Study-wide results and limits: Nivolumab starters within 1 year of ASCT were excluded. Before treatment, TCR diversity in newly diagnosed patients was reportedly lower than in healthy donors. TCR diversity in CD4+, not CD8+, cells rose significantly by C4D1.

Concerning this clone: Its target is not known.

This CDR3 has 13 residues. Germline V CDR1 and CDR2: GTSNPN, SVGIG (reference sequence). Trimming removed 0 bases from V and 0 bases from J, with 5 bases in between. The patients all showed relapse after autologous stem cell transplantation, while their brentuximab vedotin exposure varied. Repertoires were generated with immunoSEQ multiplex PCR, while TCRdb's copy carries only in-frame clones and drops some. The top ten clones hold 30% to 45% of a sample with roughly 13,000 clones, approximately 86% of them seen once. The material sequenced was peripheral blood mononuclear cells (PBMCs), taken at baseline. This TCR came from a human donor with classical Hodgkin lymphoma. The J gene is TRBJ1-2, the V gene TRBV30, with D hard to call. CDR3 in amino acids: CAWSVLPNYGYTF. The CDR3 DNA reads as TGTGCCTGGAGTGTACTTCCTAACTATGGCTACACCTTC.